The clone carrying this T cell receptor beta chain was recorded a few times. This specimen comes from a study of blood T cells in healthy people across ages. The use of a sample-barcoded 5' primer and a J-beta primer mix characterized a second PCR of 7 to 11 cycles. Each sample yielded at least 3 million CDR3-containing paired-end reads. TCRdb re-analysed the 5' RACE reads in MiXCR, keeping a single row per CDR3 protein. The data hold 1.5 million to 2 million distinct CDR3 sequences, with roughly 30% observed a single time. The sequence was collected from a woman aged 25 to 39 in good health. Sequenced material: blood.

CDR3 sequence reads: CSVAGAGANVLTF. Here the CDR3 DNA reads TGCAGCGTTGCGGGGGCTGGGGCCAACGTCCTGACTTTC. The chain uses TRBV29-1 and TRBJ2-6, with a possible D match to TRBD2 (6 bases). Per the germline V gene, CDR1 is SQVTM and CDR2 is ANQGSEA. The CDR3 covers 13 residues. Trimming took 4 bases from V and 2 from J, leaving 6 bases between them.